These 21 T cell receptor beta chains were sequenced from one sample in a study of Ad26.COV2.S vaccination and SARS-CoV-2 variants (dated by TCRdb to about 2021). Library method: the immunoSEQ multiplex PCR assay. What TCRdb holds here is the immuneACCESS table cut down to in-frame rearrangements. Part of the clones is not present; checked against another copy, under half of the missing clones reflect an unresolved V gene, and the others are unexplained. The sample table holds 430,000 or so clones, of which 89% were seen once. 2% to 3% of the sample is taken by the ten largest. The treatment or condition label here, explained by the study, means: roughly 18 received Ad26.COV2.S at low or high dose, single or two shots; five or six received placebo; per-sample allocation not given. For vaccine and placebo recipients, the sequenced repertoires came from samples collected on day 63 after the first injection.

The starting material was peripheral blood, obtained in a trial of Ad26.COV2.S vaccine versus placebo. Receptors were obtained from a person between 18 and 65 years old who received the Ad26.COV2.S COVID-19 vaccine or a placebo.

This rearrangement joins TRBV28 to TRBJ2-1; 9 bases are a match to TRBD2. The CDR3 contains 17 residues. Germline-derived CDR1 and CDR2 are MDHEN and SYDVKM. The J segment lost 4 bases and the V segment lost 6 bases, leaving 13 bases of the junction unmatched. CDR3 sequence: CASSSVGERGAYNEQFF. Written as DNA, the CDR3 is TGTGCCAGCAGCTCCGTGGGCGAGCGGGGGGCGTACAATGAGCAGTTCTTC.

V and J are TRBV11-3 and TRBJ2-1; D might be TRBD1 (5 bases). V lost 2 bases and J lost 6, with 11 bases in between. Looked up from germline, CDR1 is SGHNT and CDR2 is YENEEA. The CDR3 spans 14 residues. The CDR3 spells CASSLTWGGNEQFF. CDR3 DNA sequence: TGTGCCAGCAGCTTAACCTGGGGCGGCAATGAGCAGTTCTTC.

V and J are TRBV5-8 and TRBJ2-2, with TRBD1 as a possible D gene (5 bases). The CDR3 runs 19 residues. The ends were cut back, 2 bases at V and 0 bases at J, with 20 bases in the middle. Germline V lookup: CDR1 SGHTS, CDR2 YDEGEE. In nucleotides, the CDR3 is TGTGCCAGCAGCTTATTTTCTTATTATTGGGGCCCGAACACCGGGGAGCTGTTTTTT. As protein: CASSLFSYYWGPNTGELFF. Supplemented by reference TRBV5-8 and TRBJ2-2, the full variable domain reads EAGVTQSPTHLIKTRGQQATLRCSPISGHTSVYWYQQALGLGLQFLLWYDEGEERNRGNFPPRFSGRQFPNYSSELNVNALELEDSALYLCASSLFSYYWGPNTGELFFGEGSRLTVL.

The V call is TRBV10-3, the J call TRBJ1-1; D uncertain. This CDR3 contains 16 residues. Germline CDR1 and CDR2: ENHRY and SYGVKD. Trimming cost V 0 bases and J 2 bases, with 13 bases left between them. CDR3 in DNA: TGTGCCATCAGTGAGTCGAATGGTCCCTTAAACACTGAAGCTTTCTTT. Translating gives CAISESNGPLNTEAFF.

The chain uses TRBV3-1 (or the pseudogene TRBV3-2) and TRBJ2-2, with TRBD2 matching 7 bases. Germline CDR1 LGHDT, CDR2 YNNKEL (reference sequence). J gave up 6 bases and V 6 bases, and 4 bases lay outside the gene matches. The CDR3 extends over 13 amino acids. The chain's CDR3 is CASRASGAGELFF. CDR3 nucleotide sequence: TGTGCCAGCAGGGCTAGCGGAGCCGGGGAGCTGTTTTTT.

The V call is TRBV5-1, the J call TRBJ2-1; 7 nucleotides align to TRBD2. Germline trimming cut 0 bases from V and 0 bases from J; bases unmatched to any gene: 6. The length of the CDR3 is 17 residues. Germline assignment: CDR1 SGHRS and CDR2 YFSETQ. CDR3 region: CASSLARVAGSYNEQFF. The CDR3 nucleotides are TGCGCCAGCAGCTTGGCCCGTGTAGCGGGCTCCTACAATGAGCAGTTCTTC.

V is TRBV5-6 and J is TRBJ2-5, with 7 bases matching TRBD1. The junction had 8 bases not matched to a gene; V was cut back by 6 bases and J by 3 bases. There are 14 residues in the CDR3. CDR1 and CDR2 from the germline V gene are SGHDT and YYEEEE. The DNA for the CDR3 is TGTGCCAGCATCCTGGGGACAGAGGAAGAGACCCAGTACTTC. As protein: CASILGTEEETQYF.

The V gene is TRBV19, the J gene TRBJ1-2; D remains unclear. Per the germline V gene, CDR1 is LNHDA and CDR2 is SQIVND (reference sequence). Between the trimmed V and J ends, which lost 1 base and 4 bases, there was a span of 13 bases. The CDR3 totals 15 residues. CDR3 sequence reads: CASSIVRARGYGYTF. The CDR3 coding sequence is TGTGCCAGTAGTATAGTGAGGGCACGCGGCTATGGCTACACCTTC. The whole variable domain, filled in from reference TRBV19 and TRBJ1-2, reads DGGITQSPKYLFRKEGQNVTLSCEQNLNHDAMYWYRQDPGQGLRLIYYSQIVNDFQKGDIAEGYSVSREKKESFPLTVTSAQKNPTAFYLCASSIVRARGYGYTFGSGTRLTVV.

The chain carries TRBV19 and TRBJ1-1, with D hard to call. CDR3 size: 18 residues. Germline V gene data show CDR1 as LNHDA and CDR2 as SQIVND (reference sequence). V was pared by 6 bases and J by 11 bases, with 34 bases between. The CDR3 nucleotides read TGTGCCAGTAGCACACTCTACGCGAAGAGAGGGATAAATTGGGCGGCTTTCTTT. Encoded protein: CASSTLYAKRGINWAAFF.

This clone was recorded only once. The V and J genes are TRBV7-2 and TRBJ1-2; 7 bases agree with TRBD1. The V gene end was trimmed by 4 bases and the J gene end by 7 bases; junction bases not matched to a gene: 3. This CDR3 is built from 12 residues. Per germline, CDR1 SGHTA and CDR2 FQGNSA. In DNA, the CDR3 is TGTGCCAGCAGCTCAACAGGGGTTGGCTACACCTTC. Amino acid sequence: CASSSTGVGYTF. The full variable domain, in which reference TRBV7-2 and TRBJ1-2 provide the parts outside the CDR3, is GAGVSQSPSNKVTEKGKDVELRCDPISGHTALYWYRQSLGQGLEFLIYFQGNSAPDKSGLPSDRFSAERTGGSVSTLTIQRTQQEDSAVYLCASSSTGVGYTFGSGTRLTVV.

This clone came up a few times. This chain connects TRBV11-2 to TRBJ2-6; 9 nucleotides line up with TRBD2. The germline V gene has CDR1 SGHAT and CDR2 FQNNGV. Unmatched junction bases numbered 3, after V lost 6 bases and J lost 0 bases. The CDR3 loop spans 16 amino acids. CDR3 in amino acids: CASRTSGDSGANVLTF. In DNA form, the CDR3 reads TGTGCCAGCAGGACTAGCGGAGACTCTGGGGCCAACGTCCTGACTTTC. The full variable domain, its missing parts supplied by reference TRBV11-2 and TRBJ2-6, is EAGVAQSPRYKIIEKRQSVAFWCNPISGHATLYWYQQILGQGPKLLIQFQNNGVVDDSQLPKDRFSAERLKGVDSTLKIQPAKLEDSAVYLCASRTSGDSGANVLTFGAGSRLTVL.

The chain uses TRBV11-3 and TRBJ2-4; tentative D call: TRBD1 (5 bases). V lost 3 bases, J lost 4 bases, and 7 bases lay in between. The CDR3 totals 13 residues. Germline values: CDR1 SGHNT, CDR2 YENEEA. The CDR3 DNA reads TGTGCCAGCAGCTTCCCAGGGAAAAACATTCAGTACTTC. Translation: CASSFPGKNIQYF.

J is TRBJ2-1 and V is TRBV7-4; 7 positions agree with TRBD1. V was pared by 8 bases and J by 7 bases, with 8 bases of the junction left unmatched. Germline V gene data show CDR1 as SGHVT and CDR2 as SQSDAQ. The CDR3 is made up of 13 amino acids. The CDR3 loop reads CASRDREGNEQFF. The DNA for the CDR3 is TGTGCCAGCCGGGACAGAGAGGGGAATGAGCAGTTCTTC.

CDR3 coding DNA: TGCGCCAGCAGCTTGGCAGGGGACCTCCAAGAGACCCAGTACTTC. Amino acid sequence: CASSLAGDLQETQYF. V and J are TRBV5-1 and TRBJ2-5; maybe TRBD1 (6 bases). The CDR3 runs 15 residues. Trimming left V 0 bases short and J 1 base short, with 10 bases between. Germline V gene sequence: CDR1 SGHRS, CDR2 YFSETQ.

The chain recombines TRBV9 with TRBJ2-3; possibly TRBD1 for D (5 bases). Germline CDR1 reads SGDLS; CDR2 reads YYNGEE. V was cut by 4 bases and J by 6 bases, with 15 bases left in between. The CDR3 has 14 amino acids. The chain's CDR3 is CASSPRRTRDTQYF. The CDR3 DNA is TGTGCCAGCAGCCCCCGCCGGACACGGGATACGCAGTATTTT.

This clone was detected once. This chain links TRBV20-1 with TRBJ1-6; no definite D call. Trimming shortened V by 3 bases and J by 0 bases, and 12 bases separated the two germline ends. This CDR3 contains 16 residues. Germline V gene lookup returns CDR1 DFQATT and CDR2 SNEGSKA (reference sequence). CDR3 sequence: CSASAVESSYNSPLHF. The CDR3 DNA follows: TGCAGTGCTAGTGCAGTCGAAAGCTCCTATAATTCACCCCTCCACTTT.

The genes are TRBV7-2 and TRBJ2-1; 7 nucleotides line up with TRBD1. The CDR3 spans 15 residues. Germline-derived CDR1 and CDR2 are SGHTA and FQGNSA. V lost 4 bases and J lost 4; bases outside the gene matches: 7. CDR3 sequence: CASSSLTGQYNEQFF. In nucleotides, the CDR3 is TGTGCCAGCAGCTCTCTCACGGGACAGTACAATGAGCAGTTCTTC. The variable domain in full, completed from reference TRBV7-2 and TRBJ2-1, reads GAGVSQSPSNKVTEKGKDVELRCDPISGHTALYWYRQSLGQGLEFLIYFQGNSAPDKSGLPSDRFSAERTGGSVSTLTIQRTQQEDSAVYLCASSSLTGQYNEQFFGPGTRLTVL.

The chain links TRBV19 to TRBJ1-5; perhaps TRBD1 as D (5 bases). The germline V and J ends were trimmed by 7 bases and 5 bases, with 15 bases remaining between them. CDR1 LNHDA and CDR2 SQIVND come from the germline V gene (reference sequence). The CDR3 is made up of 14 amino acids. The CDR3 protein is CASIPSGGHQPQHF. DNA for the CDR3: TGTGCCAGTATCCCCTCGGGGGGACATCAGCCCCAGCATTTT.

A remark on this clone: The same CDR3 also results from other DNA sequences found in this sample. V gene TRBV2 combines with J gene TRBJ2-4; 7 bases line up with TRBD2. The trim removed 6 bases at V and 7 bases at J, leaving 0 bases unmatched. The CDR3 runs 11 residues. The germline V gene has CDR1 SNHLY and CDR2 FYNNEI. In DNA, the CDR3 is TGTGCCAGCAGCGGGAGGAACATTCAGTACTTC. Amino acid sequence: CASSGRNIQYF.

The CDR3 nucleotides are TGCGCCAGCGGTCTTAGGGAATTCTCTGGGGCCAACGTCCTGACTTTC. This translates into CASGLREFSGANVLTF. This rearrangement joins TRBV5-1 to TRBJ2-6, with D unresolved. The germline V gene has CDR1 SGHRS and CDR2 YFSETQ. CDR3 size: 16 residues. Trimming took off 7 bases at V and 0 bases at J, with 14 bases between the two ends.

This clone was detected once. This rearrangement joins TRBV6-2 or TRBV6-3 to TRBJ2-5; 8 positions agree with TRBD1. V shed 6 bases, J shed 4 bases, and the junction held 7 bases outside the gene matches. CDR1 MNHEY and CDR2 SVGEGT come from the germline V gene. The CDR3 totals 14 residues. CDR3 sequence: CASSTDRVRETQYF. Here the CDR3 DNA reads TGTGCCAGCAGCACGGACAGGGTTAGAGAGACCCAGTACTTC.